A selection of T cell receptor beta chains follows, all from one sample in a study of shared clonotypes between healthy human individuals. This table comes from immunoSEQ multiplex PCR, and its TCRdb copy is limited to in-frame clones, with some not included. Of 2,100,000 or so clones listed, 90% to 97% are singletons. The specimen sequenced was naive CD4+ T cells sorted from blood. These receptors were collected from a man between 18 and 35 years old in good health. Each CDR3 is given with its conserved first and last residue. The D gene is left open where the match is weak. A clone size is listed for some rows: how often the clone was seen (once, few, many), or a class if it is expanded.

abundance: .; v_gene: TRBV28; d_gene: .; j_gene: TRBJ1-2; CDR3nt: TGTGCCAGCAGGCCCACAGGGCGACGCTATGGCTACACCTTC; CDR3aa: CASRPTGRRYGYTF
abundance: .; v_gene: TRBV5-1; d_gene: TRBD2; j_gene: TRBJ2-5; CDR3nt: TGCGCCAGCAGCTCCTCGATGGGGGGGTGGACCCAGTACTTC; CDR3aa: CASSSSMGGWTQYF
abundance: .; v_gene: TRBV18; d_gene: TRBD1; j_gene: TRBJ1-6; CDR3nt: TGTGCCAGCTCGAAGGACAGGGGTAGATCACCCCTCCACTTT; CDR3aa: CASSKDRGRSPLHF
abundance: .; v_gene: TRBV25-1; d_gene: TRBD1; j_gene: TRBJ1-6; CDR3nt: TGTGCCAGCAGTCAGACCGGGACAGGGCGATTGCCCCTCCACTTT; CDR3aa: CASSQTGTGRLPLHF
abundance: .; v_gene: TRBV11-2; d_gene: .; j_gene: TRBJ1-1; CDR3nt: TGTGCCAGCAGCCCTCAGGGCGGGAACACTGAAGCTTTCTTT; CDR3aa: CASSPQGGNTEAFF
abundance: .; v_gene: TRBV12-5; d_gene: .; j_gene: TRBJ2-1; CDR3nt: TGTGCTAGTGGTTTGGTAGTGGGGGGCCGGAACAATGAGCAGTTCTTC; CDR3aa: CASGLVVGGRNNEQFF
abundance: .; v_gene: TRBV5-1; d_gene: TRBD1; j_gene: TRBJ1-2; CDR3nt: TGCGCCAGCAGCTTGTACGGGACAGATTATGGCTACACCTTC; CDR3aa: CASSLYGTDYGYTF
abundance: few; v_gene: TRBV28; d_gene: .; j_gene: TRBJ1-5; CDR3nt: TGTGCCAGCAGTTTAGGGGGGAGCAATCAGCCCCAGCATTTT; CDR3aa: CASSLGGSNQPQHF
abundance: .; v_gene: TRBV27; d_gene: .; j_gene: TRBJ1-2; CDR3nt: TGTGCCAGCAGACGGACCGCGGGGGCCGGTGGCTACACCTTC; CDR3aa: CASRRTAGAGGYTF
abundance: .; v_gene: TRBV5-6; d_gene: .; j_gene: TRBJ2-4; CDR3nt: TGTGCCAGCAGCTACGATCGGGGGCTGCTATCTGAAAACATTCAGTACTTC; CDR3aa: CASSYDRGLLSENIQYF
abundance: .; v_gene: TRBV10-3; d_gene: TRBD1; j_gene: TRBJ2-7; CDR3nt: TGTGCCATCAGTTACGACAGGGTCTCCTACGAGCAGTACTTC; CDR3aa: CAISYDRVSYEQYF
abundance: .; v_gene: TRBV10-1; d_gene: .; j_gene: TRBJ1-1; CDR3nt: TGCGCCAGCAGCCGGACAGTCAACACTGAAGCTTTCTTT; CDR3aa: CASSRTVNTEAFF
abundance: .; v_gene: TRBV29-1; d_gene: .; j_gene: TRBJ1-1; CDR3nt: TGCAGCGTTGAAGGGACAGTGAACACTGAAGCTTTCTTT; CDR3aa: CSVEGTVNTEAFF
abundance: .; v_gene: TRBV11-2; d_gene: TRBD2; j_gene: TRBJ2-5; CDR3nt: TGTGCCAGCAGCCAGGTCGGGGGGACGGAGGGAGAGACCCAGTACTTC; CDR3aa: CASSQVGGTEGETQYF
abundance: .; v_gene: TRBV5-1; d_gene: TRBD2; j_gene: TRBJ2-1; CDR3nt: TGCGCCAGCAGCCCCTTAGCGGGAGGCAATGAGCAGTTCTTC; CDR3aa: CASSPLAGGNEQFF
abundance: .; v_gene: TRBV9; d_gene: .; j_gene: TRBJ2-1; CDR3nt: TGTGCCAGCAGCCCTTGGTCCGGATGGGATGAGCAGTTCTTC; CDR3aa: CASSPWSGWDEQFF
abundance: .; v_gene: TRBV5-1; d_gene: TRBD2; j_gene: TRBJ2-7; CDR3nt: TGCGCCAGCAGCCCCGGGACTAACTACGAGCAGTACTTC; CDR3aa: CASSPGTNYEQYF
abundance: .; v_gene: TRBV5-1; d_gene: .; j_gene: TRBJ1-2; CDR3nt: TGCGCCAGCAGCCTGGGCCTGGCAGGACCCGACTATGGCTACACCTTC; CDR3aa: CASSLGLAGPDYGYTF
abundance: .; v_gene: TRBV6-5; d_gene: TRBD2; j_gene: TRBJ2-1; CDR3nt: TGTGCCAGCAGTATACTAGCGGGGGGGTACAATGAGCAGTTCTTC; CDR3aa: CASSILAGGYNEQFF
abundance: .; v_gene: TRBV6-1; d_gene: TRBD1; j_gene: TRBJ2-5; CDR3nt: TGTGCCAGCGGGGGACAGCCCGATCAAGAGACCCAGTACTTC; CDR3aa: CASGGQPDQETQYF
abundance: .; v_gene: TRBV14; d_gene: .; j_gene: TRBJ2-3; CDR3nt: TGTGCCAGCAGCCTTTATTTTCAGGGGTTCGGCACAGATACGCAGTATTTT; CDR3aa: CASSLYFQGFGTDTQYF
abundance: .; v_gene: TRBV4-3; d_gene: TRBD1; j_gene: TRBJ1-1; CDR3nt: TGCGCCAGCAGCCAATTTACAGGGGACACTGAAGCTTTCTTT; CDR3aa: CASSQFTGDTEAFF
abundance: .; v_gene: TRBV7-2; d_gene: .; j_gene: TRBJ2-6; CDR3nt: TGTGCCAGCAGCTTAGCACCCAACTCTGGGGCCAACGTCCTGACTTTC; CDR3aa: CASSLAPNSGANVLTF
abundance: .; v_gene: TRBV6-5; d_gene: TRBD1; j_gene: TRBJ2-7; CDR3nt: TGTGCCAGCAGTTACCCCGGTAGGGGGCACTACGAGCAGTACTTC; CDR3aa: CASSYPGRGHYEQYF
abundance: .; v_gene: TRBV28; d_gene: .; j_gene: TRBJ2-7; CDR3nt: TGTGCCAGCAGTCCCTATGGACAGATCCGTTCCTACGAGCAGTACTTC; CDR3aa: CASSPYGQIRSYEQYF
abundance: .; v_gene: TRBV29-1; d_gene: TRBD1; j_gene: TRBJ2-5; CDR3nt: TGCAGCGCCCGGCCCGGGACAGGGTTTGAAGAGACCCAGTACTTC; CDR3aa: CSARPGTGFEETQYF
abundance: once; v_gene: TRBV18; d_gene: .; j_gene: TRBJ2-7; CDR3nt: TGTGCCAGCTCACCGGCTTCCGCTGTGGGACGCGAGCAGTACTTC; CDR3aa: CASSPASAVGREQYF
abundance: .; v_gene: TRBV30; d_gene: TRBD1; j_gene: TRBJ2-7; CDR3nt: TGTGCCTGGAGTGCCAGGGGGCGTTCCGCTAATTCCTACGAGCAGTACTTC; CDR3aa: CAWSARGRSANSYEQYF
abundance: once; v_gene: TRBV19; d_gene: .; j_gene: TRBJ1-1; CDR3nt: TGTGCCAGTAGTAACGGATACGATTTTAACACTGAAGCTTTCTTT; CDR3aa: CASSNGYDFNTEAFF
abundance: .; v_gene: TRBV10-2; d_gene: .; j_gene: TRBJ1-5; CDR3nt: TGCGCCGGCAGCAGGGAACTCGGTCAGCCCCAGCATTTT; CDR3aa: CAGSRELGQPQHF
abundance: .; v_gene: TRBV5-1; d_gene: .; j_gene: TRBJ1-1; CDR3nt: TGCGCCAGCAGCTTGGAGGGTGCGAACACTGAAGCTTTCTTT; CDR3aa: CASSLEGANTEAFF
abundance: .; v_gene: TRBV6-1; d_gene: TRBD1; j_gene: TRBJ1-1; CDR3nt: TGTGCCAGCAGTGCACAGGGGGCGCTGAGGAACACTGAAGCTTTCTTT; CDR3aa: CASSAQGALRNTEAFF
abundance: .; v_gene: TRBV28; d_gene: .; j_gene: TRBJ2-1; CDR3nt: TGTGCCAGCAGTCTAAGGGCTAGGGTTCATGAGCAGTTCTTC; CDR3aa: CASSLRARVHEQFF
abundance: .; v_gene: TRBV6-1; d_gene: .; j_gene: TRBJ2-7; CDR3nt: TGTGCCAGCGCCCGGGACCCCGATGTATACGAGCAGTACTTC; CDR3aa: CASARDPDVYEQYF
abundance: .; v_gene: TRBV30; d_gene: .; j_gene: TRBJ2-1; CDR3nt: TGTGCCTGGGCCGGGAGCAAATACAATGAGCAGTTCTTC; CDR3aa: CAWAGSKYNEQFF
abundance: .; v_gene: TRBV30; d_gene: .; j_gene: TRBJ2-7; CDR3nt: TGTGCCTGGAGTAACCGGGGAAGTTACGAGCAGTACTTC; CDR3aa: CAWSNRGSYEQYF
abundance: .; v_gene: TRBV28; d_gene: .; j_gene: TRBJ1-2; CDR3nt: TGTGCCAGCAGTCGGAGCGTTCCAGCTAACTATGGCTACACCTTC; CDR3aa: CASSRSVPANYGYTF
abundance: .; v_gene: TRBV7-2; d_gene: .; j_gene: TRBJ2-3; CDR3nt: TGTGCCAGCAGCCAATCGTGGACGGGAGTAGGCGATACGCAGTATTTT; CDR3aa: CASSQSWTGVGDTQYF
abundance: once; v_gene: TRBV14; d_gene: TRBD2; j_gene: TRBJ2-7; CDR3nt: TGTGCCAGCAGCCCGGGACTAGCGACCTACGAGCAGTACTTC; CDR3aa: CASSPGLATYEQYF
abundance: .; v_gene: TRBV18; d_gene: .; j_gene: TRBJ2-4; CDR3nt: TGTGCCAGCTCACCACCGGGGTCACCTAAAAACATTCAGTACTTC; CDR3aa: CASSPPGSPKNIQYF
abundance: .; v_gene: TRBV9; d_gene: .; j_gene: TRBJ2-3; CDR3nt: TGTGCCAGCAGCGTAGCTCCGCAGGGGCCAGATACGCAGTATTTT; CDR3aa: CASSVAPQGPDTQYF
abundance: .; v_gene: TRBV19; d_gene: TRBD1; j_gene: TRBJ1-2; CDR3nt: TGTGCCAGTAGTCCAGGGGGGACAGGGACGGACTATGGCTACACCTTC; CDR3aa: CASSPGGTGTDYGYTF
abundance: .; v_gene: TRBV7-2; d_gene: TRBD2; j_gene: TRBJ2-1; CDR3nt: TGTGCCAGCAGCATAGTACTAGCGGGAGTAGGTAATGAGCAGTTCTTC; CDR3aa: CASSIVLAGVGNEQFF
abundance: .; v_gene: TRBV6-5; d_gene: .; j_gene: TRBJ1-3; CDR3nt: TGTGCCAGCAGTTACTCGATTGGAAGCTCTGGAAACACCATATATTTT; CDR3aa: CASSYSIGSSGNTIYF
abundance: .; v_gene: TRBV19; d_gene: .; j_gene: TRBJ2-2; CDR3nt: TGTGCCAGTAGTATCCAGAACACCGGGGAGCTGTTTTTT; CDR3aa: CASSIQNTGELFF
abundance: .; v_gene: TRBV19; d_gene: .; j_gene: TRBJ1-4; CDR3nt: TGTGCCAGTAGGGCCAGGGCGCCTGAGGAACTGTTTTTT; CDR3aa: CASRARAPEELFF
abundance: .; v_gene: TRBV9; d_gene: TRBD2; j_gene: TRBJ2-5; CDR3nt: TGTGCCAGCAGCGTAGGCTCTAGCGGTCCACAAGAGACCCAGTACTTC; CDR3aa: CASSVGSSGPQETQYF
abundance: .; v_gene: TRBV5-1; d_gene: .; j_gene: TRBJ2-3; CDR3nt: TGCGCCAGCAGCTTTCCCACAGATACGCAGTATTTT; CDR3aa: CASSFPTDTQYF
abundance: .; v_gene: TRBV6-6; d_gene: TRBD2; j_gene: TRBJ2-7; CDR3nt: TGTGCCAGCAGCTCGGCGGTAGCGGGGAACTACGAGCAGTACTTC; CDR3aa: CASSSAVAGNYEQYF
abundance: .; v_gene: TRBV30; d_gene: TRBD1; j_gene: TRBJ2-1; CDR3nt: TGTGCCTGGAGCCGACACAGGGGGGCGAACAATGAGCAGTTCTTC; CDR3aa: CAWSRHRGANNEQFF
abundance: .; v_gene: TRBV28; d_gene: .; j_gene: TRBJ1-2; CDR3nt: TGTGCCAGCATCTCGTCTCTATATGGCTACACCTTC; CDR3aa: CASISSLYGYTF
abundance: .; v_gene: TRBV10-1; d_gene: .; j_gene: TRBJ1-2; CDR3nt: TGCGCCAGCAGTGACGGGCTAGGATCAAGCTATGGCTACACCTTC; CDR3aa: CASSDGLGSSYGYTF